Sequencing of this T cell receptor (beta chain) was carried out in a study of OX40 agonist ivuxolimab in advanced cancers. Produced via immunoSEQ multiplex PCR; TCRdb's table is partial and in-frame only. Counted here are about 50,000 clones, around nine tenths occurring once; the ten biggest clones make up 1.5% to 2%. This clone came up once. This TCR derives from an adult with an advanced solid tumor such as melanoma, head and neck, liver or kidney cancer. Source: CD4+ or CD8+ T cells sorted from blood, taken in a trial of the OX40 agonist ivuxolimab.

The CDR3 protein is CASSRQGGGYNEQFF. The CDR3 DNA sequence: TGTGCCAGCAGTAGACAGGGGGGTGGCTACAATGAGCAGTTCTTC. This sequence joins TRBV6-6 and TRBJ2-1, with 9 bases that match TRBD1. The CDR3 is 15 residues long. J gave up 3 bases and V 5 bases, and 5 bases lay outside the gene matches. The germline V gene has CDR1 MNHNY and CDR2 SVGAGI (reference sequence).